This entry is about one T cell receptor (beta chain). Its cognate antigen is unknown. This sample includes further DNA sequences coding for the same CDR3. The sample comes from a study of shared clonotypes between healthy human individuals. Study-level points and caveats: Relative to memory subsets, naive subsets generally showed larger estimated richness.

Selected positively for CCR7 and CD45RO-negative, naive CD8 cells excluded terminally differentiated effector memory CD45RA+ cells. This CDR3 spans 11 amino acids. Germline V gene lookup returns CDR1 MGHDK and CDR2 SYGVNS. V was pared by 4 bases and J by 6 bases, with 5 bases between. Generated by immunoSEQ multiplex PCR, the TCRdb table keeps only in-frame clones and is missing some. The table lists more than 2 million clones, approximately 92% of them singletons. V is TRBV25-1 and J is TRBJ2-3; D is unresolved. The TCR was taken from a man between 18 and 35 years old in good health. Some clones in this sample may be carry-over from other donors' samples. The sample was naive CD8+ T cells from PBMCs. CDR3 amino acids: CASSAGDTQYF. CDR3 coding DNA: TGTGCCAGCAGTGCCGGCGATACGCAGTATTTT.